The entry below describes one T cell receptor beta chain. Its cognate antigen is unknown. V was pared by 3 bases and J by 4 bases, with 22 bases between. This CDR3 is built from 18 residues. The germline CDR1 and CDR2 sequences are LNHNV and YYDKDF (reference sequence). Libraries were prepared by immunoSEQ multiplex PCR; TCRdb keeps only in-frame clonotypes and omits some of them. The table records some 130,000 clones, around nine tenths of them present only once. These data come from a study of T cell responses to AZD1222 COVID-19 vaccine. The study, taken as a whole, reports: Seropositive status at baseline applied to only 6 or 7 AZD1222 recipients. Spike-wide coverage was observed for vaccine-associated CD4 TCRs, with dominant responses at 160-218 and 743-854.

This sequence originates from an adult in good health. The rearrangement joins TRBV15 to TRBJ1-5; maybe TRBD1 (6 bases). Sequenced here: peripheral blood, sampled on day 0 of AZD1222 vaccination. CDR3 DNA: TGTGCCACCAGCAGTAGCTACCGGGACATCAACTTGAATCAGCCCCAGCATTTT. Encoded protein: CATSSSYRDINLNQPQHF. The full variable domain, in which reference TRBV15 and TRBJ1-5 provide the parts outside the CDR3, is DAMVIQNPRYQVTQFGKPVTLSCSQTLNHNVMYWYQQKSSQAPKLLFHYYDKDFNNEADTPDNFQSRRPNTSFCFLDIRSPGLGDTAMYLCATSSSYRDINLNQPQHFGDGTRLSIL.